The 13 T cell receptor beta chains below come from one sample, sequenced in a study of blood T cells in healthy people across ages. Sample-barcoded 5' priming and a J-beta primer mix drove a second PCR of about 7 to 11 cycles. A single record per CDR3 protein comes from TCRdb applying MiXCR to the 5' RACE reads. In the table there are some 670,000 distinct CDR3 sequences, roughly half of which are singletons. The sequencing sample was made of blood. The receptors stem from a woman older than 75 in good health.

Here the CDR3 reads CASSPNPTGGLEAFF. The DNA of the CDR3 is TGTGCCAGCAGCCCAAACCCGACAGGGGGACTTGAAGCTTTCTTT. The chain has TRBV6-6 and TRBJ1-1, with 9 bases matching TRBD1. There are 15 residues in the CDR3. The germline CDR1 and CDR2 sequences are MNHNY and SVGAGI (reference sequence). Unmatched junction bases numbered 12, after V lost 6 bases and J lost 7 bases.

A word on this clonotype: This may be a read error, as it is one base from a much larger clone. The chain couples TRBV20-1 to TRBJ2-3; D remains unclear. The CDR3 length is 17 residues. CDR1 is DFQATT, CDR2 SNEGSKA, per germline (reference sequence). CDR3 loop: CGVASSYVPGKTDTQYF. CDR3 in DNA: TGCGGTGTCGCGAGCTCATACGTACCGGGTAAAACAGATACGCAGTATTTT.

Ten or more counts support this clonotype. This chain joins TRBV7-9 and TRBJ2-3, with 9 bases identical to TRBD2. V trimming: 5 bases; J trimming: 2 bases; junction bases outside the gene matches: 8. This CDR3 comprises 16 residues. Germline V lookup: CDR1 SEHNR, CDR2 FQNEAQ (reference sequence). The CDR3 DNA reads TGTGCCAGCAGCCACGGGACTAGCATGTCCACAGATACGCAGTATTTT. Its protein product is CASSHGTSMSTDTQYF.

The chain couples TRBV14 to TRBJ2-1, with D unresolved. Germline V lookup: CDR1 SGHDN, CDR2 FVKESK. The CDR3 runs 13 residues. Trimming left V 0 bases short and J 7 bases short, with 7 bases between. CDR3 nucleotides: TGTGCCAGCAGCCAAGATCTGGATAATGAGCAGTTCTTC. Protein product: CASSQDLDNEQFF.

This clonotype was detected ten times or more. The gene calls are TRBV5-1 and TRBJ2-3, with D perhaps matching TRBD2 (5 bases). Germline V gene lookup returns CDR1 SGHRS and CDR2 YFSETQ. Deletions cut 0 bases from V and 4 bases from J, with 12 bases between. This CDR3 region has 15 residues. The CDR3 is CASSLAPSSSDTQYF. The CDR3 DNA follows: TGCGCCAGCAGCTTGGCCCCTAGCAGTTCAGATACGCAGTATTTT.

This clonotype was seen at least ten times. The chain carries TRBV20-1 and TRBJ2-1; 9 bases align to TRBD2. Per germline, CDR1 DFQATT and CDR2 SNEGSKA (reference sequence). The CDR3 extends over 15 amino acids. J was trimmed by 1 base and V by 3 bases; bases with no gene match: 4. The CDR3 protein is CSARAGGQSYNEQFF. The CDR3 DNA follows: TGCAGTGCTAGGGCGGGGGGGCAGTCCTACAATGAGCAGTTCTTC.

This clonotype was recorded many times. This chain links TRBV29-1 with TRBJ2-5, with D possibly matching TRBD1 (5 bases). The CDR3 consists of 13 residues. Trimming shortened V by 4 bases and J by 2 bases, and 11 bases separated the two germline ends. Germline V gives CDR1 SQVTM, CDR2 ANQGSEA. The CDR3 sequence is CSVVQGAQETQYF. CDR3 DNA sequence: TGCAGCGTTGTCCAAGGGGCTCAAGAGACCCAGTACTTC.

CDR3 loop: CASSLKPQDTQYF. The CDR3, as DNA: TGTGCCAGCAGCCTCAAGCCCCAAGATACGCAGTATTTT. The rearrangement links TRBV3-1 to TRBJ2-3; D gene ambiguous. This CDR3 has 13 residues. Looked up from germline, CDR1 is LGHDT and CDR2 is YNNKEL (reference sequence). With 4 bases removed from V and 5 bases from J, the gap between germline ends came to 10 bases.

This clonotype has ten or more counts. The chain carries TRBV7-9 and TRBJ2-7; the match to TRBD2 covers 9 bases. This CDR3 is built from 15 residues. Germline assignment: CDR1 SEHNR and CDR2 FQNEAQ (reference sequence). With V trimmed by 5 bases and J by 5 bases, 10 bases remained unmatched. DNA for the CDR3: TGTGCCAGCAGCCAAACCTGGAGCGGGAGGAACGAGCAGTACTTC. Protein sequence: CASSQTWSGRNEQYF.

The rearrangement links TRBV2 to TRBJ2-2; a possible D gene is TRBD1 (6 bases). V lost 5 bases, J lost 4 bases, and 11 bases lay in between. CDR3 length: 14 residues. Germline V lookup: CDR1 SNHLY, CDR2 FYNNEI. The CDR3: CASSPQGSTGELFF. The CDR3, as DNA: TGTGCCAGCAGTCCTCAGGGGAGCACCGGGGAGCTGTTTTTT.

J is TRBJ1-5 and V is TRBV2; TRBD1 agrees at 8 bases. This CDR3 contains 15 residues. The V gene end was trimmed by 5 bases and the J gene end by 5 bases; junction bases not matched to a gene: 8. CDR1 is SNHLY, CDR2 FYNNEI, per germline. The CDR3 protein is CASSRQGLYDQPQHF. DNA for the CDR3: TGTGCCAGCAGTCGACAGGGGTTGTACGATCAGCCCCAGCATTTT.

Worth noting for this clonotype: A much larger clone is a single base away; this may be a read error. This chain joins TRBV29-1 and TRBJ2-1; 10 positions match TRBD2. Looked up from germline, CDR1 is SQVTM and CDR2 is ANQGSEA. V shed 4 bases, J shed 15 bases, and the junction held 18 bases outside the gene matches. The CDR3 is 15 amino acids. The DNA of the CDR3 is TGCAGCGTTGGACAGAGCGGGAGGGCCCTCAAACCGCCGTTCTTC. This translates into CSVGQSGRALKPPFF.

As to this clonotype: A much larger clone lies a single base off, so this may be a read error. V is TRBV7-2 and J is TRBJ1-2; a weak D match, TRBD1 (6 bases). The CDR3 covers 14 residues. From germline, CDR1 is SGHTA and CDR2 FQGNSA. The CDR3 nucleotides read TGTGCCAGCAGCCCCCGAGCGACAGGCTATGGCTGCACCTTC. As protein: CASSPRATGYGCTF.